What follows describes a single TCR beta chain. Its antigen is undetermined. This sample is part of a study of blood T cells in healthy people across ages. Study observations and caveats: Per million T cells, the diversity of TCR beta decreased roughly linearly as age advanced. Unsorted PBMCs blocked a conclusive comparison of naive and antigen-experienced cells.

Between the trimmed V and J ends, which lost 6 bases and 7 bases, there was a span of 15 bases. From germline, CDR1 is SGHTA and CDR2 FQGNSA. This CDR3 has 13 amino acids. Next came a second PCR, run for roughly 6 to 11 cycles, which used a sample-barcoded 5' primer along with a J-beta primer mix. Template switching added a 12-random-nucleotide identifier to every cDNA molecule. TCRdb processed the 5' RACE reads anew with MiXCR; each CDR3 protein has one entry. This sample has about 1.1 million distinct CDR3 sequences, with roughly two fifths found just once. Each sample had at least 6 million PBMCs isolated.

The TCR was taken from a man younger than 35 in good health. This rearrangement joins TRBV7-2 to TRBJ1-1; possible D gene TRBD1, 5 bases. Sequenced material: blood. The chain's CDR3 is CASSQKRGGEAFF. In DNA form, the CDR3 reads TGTGCCAGCAGTCAAAAGAGGGGCGGTGAAGCTTTCTTT.